This T cell receptor beta chain was profiled in a study of blood T cell repertoires in COVID-19. Generated by immunoSEQ multiplex PCR, the TCRdb table keeps only in-frame clones and is missing some. This sample carries 15,000 or so clones, 75% to 90% of them seen once, and the ten largest clones take about 17%. Germline V gene sequence: CDR1 SGHVS, CDR2 FQNEAQ. This CDR3 is 19 amino acids long. Between the trimmed V and J ends, which lost 1 base and 0 bases, there was a span of 21 bases. The rearrangement joins TRBV7-8 to TRBJ1-1; D might be TRBD1 (6 bases). The TCR comes from a man between 45 and 60 years old with active COVID-19. What was sequenced was peripheral blood. The CDR3 nucleotides are TGTGCCAGCAGCTTAGACGCTTCCCAGGGGCAACACCTGAACACTGAAGCTTTCTTT. Its protein product is CASSLDASQGQHLNTEAFF.